Listed below are T cell receptor beta chains from one sample, sequenced in a study of graft-versus-host responses after intestinal transplantation. TCRdb's table, derived via immunoSEQ multiplex PCR, lists solely in-frame clones and lacks some. The data hold about 39,000 clones, with about 95% observed a single time. For these TCRs, the target antigens are not known. Sequencing used unstimulated CD8+ T cells sorted from spleen or lymph node cells, obtained before transplant. These receptors were obtained from a human donor who was the organ donor for an intestinal transplant. Both conserved end residues are trimmed from each CDR3.

cdr3_length | v_call | cdr3_aa
16 | TRBV2 | ASSEVFSGMGMASPLH
15 | TRBV28 | ASSLSTGGAAGYEQY
12 | TRBV11-2 | ASSSGQGDQPQH
14 | TRBV28 | ASRPTPTGGGTEAF
12 | TRBV5-1 | ASSFQRVTGELF
14 | TRBV7-6 | ASSLVGGTGANVLT
17 | TRBV11-3 | ASSLGRTSGGALHYEQF
14 | TRBV5-8 | ASSRLGGQVSYEQY
13 | TRBV6-5 | ASSYEIGLGQPQH
12 | TRBV6-5 | ASSLHSSYNEQF
13 | TRBV4-3 | ASSQDGGRYYGYT
12 | TRBV5-1 | ASSSGQGEETQY
10 | TRBV6-4 | ASSDSTGEQF
12 | TRBV27 | ASSSTSGYNEQF
10 | TRBV5-6 | ASSLPSGGYT
14 | TRBV12-2 | ASRFRDPAGTDTQY
10 | TRBV6-5 | ASSYDTYGYT
13 | TRBV27 | ASSLVEGAYETQY
11 | TRBV4-1 | ASSQDSADTQY
12 | TRBV15 | ATSIRDRSYEQY
15 | TRBV27 | ASSPSAGEIPSETQY
12 | TRBV6-6 | ASSYSRVPGELF
13 | TRBV5-4 | ASSDGQGGNEKLF
11 | TRBV30 | AWRVDVWGEAF
18 | TRBV2 | ASSASRTQGNFATNEKLF
14 | TRBV5-6 | ASSSSEAGGYNEQF
14 | TRBV9 | ASSGVGGGYYNEQF
13 | TRBV5-4 | ASSHGLADDYGYT
15 | TRBV10-3 | AISESTGGLLGTEAF
12 | TRBV6-5 | ASSYGFSTDTQY
11 | TRBV27 | ASSFGGNSPLH
10 | TRBV6-5 | ASSYSQETQY